These 23 T cell receptor beta chains were sequenced from one sample in a study of blood T cell repertoires in COVID-19. The table came from immunoSEQ multiplex PCR; TCRdb's copy has only in-frame clones and leaves some out. The sample contains roughly 59,000 clones, roughly 80% of which appear only once. The specimen sequenced was peripheral blood. These receptors all stem from a human donor in a cohort sampled during active COVID-19.

V and J are TRBV7-9 and TRBJ2-7; 9 bases align to TRBD1. The CDR3 loop spans 15 amino acids. The germline CDR1 and CDR2 sequences are SEHNR and FQNEAQ (reference sequence). V trimming: 1 base; J trimming: 1 base; junction bases outside the gene matches: 2. This chain's CDR3 is CASSLVGTGSYEQYF. The DNA for the CDR3 is TGTGCCAGCAGCTTAGTTGGGACAGGGTCCTACGAGCAGTACTTC.

J is TRBJ2-1 and V is TRBV7-9; TRBD2 matches 7 bases. The V segment lost 1 base and the J segment 5 bases; nucleotides outside the gene matches: 14. This CDR3 is built from 18 residues. In germline, CDR1 is SEHNR, CDR2 FQNEAQ (reference sequence). The CDR3 region is CASSLGLSARESNNEQFF. Here the CDR3 DNA reads TGTGCCAGCAGCTTAGGCCTAAGTGCGCGGGAGTCCAACAATGAGCAGTTCTTC.

The J gene is TRBJ1-1, the V gene TRBV11-2; D gene uncertain. The V gene's germline CDR1 is SGHAT and CDR2 FQNNGV. V was shortened by 5 bases and J by 1 base, with 11 bases between the two germline ends. The CDR3 covers 14 residues. The CDR3 DNA is TGTGCCAGCAGCCCAGGCGTTCGGAACACTGAAGCTTTCTTT. Translation gives CASSPGVRNTEAFF.

The gene calls are TRBV11-2 and TRBJ2-7; D is uncertain. This CDR3 is built from 12 residues. Germline V CDR1 and CDR2: SGHAT, FQNNGV. Trimming took 4 bases from V and 2 from J, leaving 6 bases between them. The chain's CDR3 is CASSYSAYEQYF. Written as DNA, the CDR3 is TGTGCCAGCAGCTACTCGGCCTACGAGCAGTACTTC. The variable domain in full, with the rest retrieved from reference TRBV11-2 and TRBJ2-7, is EAGVAQSPRYKIIEKRQSVAFWCNPISGHATLYWYQQILGQGPKLLIQFQNNGVVDDSQLPKDRFSAERLKGVDSTLKIQPAKLEDSAVYLCASSYSAYEQYFGPGTRLTVT.

DNA of the CDR3: TGTGCCAGCAGCTTATTAGGACAGGGGTACGAGCAGTACTTC. Its translation is CASSLLGQGYEQYF. The chain has TRBV7-6 and TRBJ2-7, with 9 bases identical to TRBD1. The germline CDR1 and CDR2 sequences are SGHVS and FNYEAQ. Trimming took 2 bases from V and 4 from J; bases not matched to a gene: 3. The CDR3 runs 14 residues.

The V call is TRBV24-1, the J call TRBJ2-7, with 7 bases matching TRBD1. After removal of 6 bases from V and 4 bases from J, the junction contained 5 bases not matched to a gene. CDR3 length: 13 amino acids. Germline CDR1 KGHDR, CDR2 SFDVKD. The CDR3 region is CATSPQGSYEQYF. CDR3 coding DNA: TGTGCCACCAGTCCACAGGGGTCATACGAGCAGTACTTC.

This clone was observed a few times. The chain couples TRBV29-1 to TRBJ1-3; D uncertain. Germline V CDR1 and CDR2: SQVTM, ANQGSEA. Trimming stripped 6 bases from V and 4 bases from J, with 16 bases between. This CDR3 has 14 amino acids. CDR3: CSVSERAQGNTIYF. The DNA of the CDR3 is TGCAGCGTGTCGGAGAGGGCTCAAGGAAACACCATATATTTT.

The CDR3 coding sequence is TGTGCCAGTAGCCGAGACTCAGGGAAGGACAATCAGCCCCAGCATTTT. It is translated as CASSRDSGKDNQPQHF. The chain links TRBV19 to TRBJ1-5; D might be TRBD1 (5 bases). Germline loops: CDR1 LNHDA, CDR2 SQIVND (reference sequence). V lost 6 bases and J 3 bases, leaving 18 bases between the germline ends. The CDR3 extends over 16 amino acids. Based on the CDR3 plus reference TRBV19 and TRBJ1-5, the full variable domain is DGGITQSPKYLFRKEGQNVTLSCEQNLNHDAMYWYRQDPGQGLRLIYYSQIVNDFQKGDIAEGYSVSREKKESFPLTVTSAQKNPTAFYLCASSRDSGKDNQPQHFGDGTRLSIL.

This rearrangement joins TRBV6-5 to TRBJ1-2; D is unclear. Germline CDR1 reads MNHEY; CDR2 reads SVGAGI. The CDR3 spans 13 residues. The V end was cut by 6 bases, the J end by 4 bases, with 12 bases between. CDR3 nucleotide sequence: TGTGCCAGCAGAACGGGTGGTGGCTATGGCTACACCTTC. This gives the protein CASRTGGGYGYTF.

By sample fraction, this clone is medium-sized. The V call is TRBV19, the J call TRBJ2-3, with a weak D call TRBD2 (6 bases). The V and J ends lost 4 bases and 4 bases respectively, with 12 bases between them. CDR1 is LNHDA, CDR2 SQIVND, per germline (reference sequence). The length of the CDR3 is 14 residues. CDR3 DNA sequence: TGTGCCAGTAGTAACGGCCCGGGGGCAGATACGCAGTATTTT. This translates into CASSNGPGADTQYF. The full variable domain, with the rest looked up from reference TRBV19 and TRBJ2-3, is DGGITQSPKYLFRKEGQNVTLSCEQNLNHDAMYWYRQDPGQGLRLIYYSQIVNDFQKGDIAEGYSVSREKKESFPLTVTSAQKNPTAFYLCASSNGPGADTQYFGPGTRLTVL.

The rearrangement joins TRBV5-4 to TRBJ2-3; D is possibly TRBD2 (5 bases). V was clipped by 1 base and J by 7 bases, with 10 bases between them. CDR3 size: 13 residues. From germline, CDR1 is SGHNT and CDR2 YYREEE (reference sequence). In DNA form, the CDR3 reads TGTGCCAGCAGCTTGACGGACTTTAATACGCAGTATTTT. Amino acids: CASSLTDFNTQYF.

This rearrangement joins TRBV10-1 to TRBJ2-3; the match to TRBD2 covers 7 bases. J was trimmed by 5 bases and V by 10 bases; bases with no gene match: 9. This CDR3 has 13 amino acids. CDR1 and CDR2 from the germline V gene are WNHNN and SYGVQD (reference sequence). CDR3 loop: CATSGGGKDTQYF. In DNA form, the CDR3 reads TGCGCCACCTCCGGGGGAGGGAAAGATACGCAGTATTTT.

The chain employs TRBV11-2 and TRBJ1-1; tentatively, D is TRBD1 (5 bases). The germline V and J ends were trimmed by 3 bases and 5 bases, with 13 bases remaining between them. Per germline, CDR1 SGHAT and CDR2 FQNNGV. This CDR3 has 14 amino acids. The CDR3 DNA is TGTGCCAGCAGCTTGCAGGGCGGGGGGACTGAAGCTTTCTTT. It yields the protein CASSLQGGGTEAFF. The full variable domain, its missing parts supplied by reference TRBV11-2 and TRBJ1-1, is EAGVAQSPRYKIIEKRQSVAFWCNPISGHATLYWYQQILGQGPKLLIQFQNNGVVDDSQLPKDRFSAERLKGVDSTLKIQPAKLEDSAVYLCASSLQGGGTEAFFGQGTRLTVV.

This clone turned up a few times. The J gene is TRBJ2-7, the V gene TRBV18, with D tentatively TRBD1 (6 bases). Between the trimmed V and J ends, which lost 2 bases and 0 bases, there was a span of 17 bases. CDR1 is KGHSH, CDR2 LQKENI, per germline. The CDR3 is 17 residues long. CDR3 loop: CASSPNQQGFGSYEQYF. CDR3 nucleotides: TGTGCCAGCTCACCAAATCAACAGGGTTTCGGCTCCTACGAGCAGTACTTC.

The chain links TRBV10-1 to TRBJ2-6; 8 nucleotides align to TRBD1. This CDR3 contains 20 residues. The ends lost 6 bases at V and 0 bases at J; junction bases unmatched: 16. Germline V gene data show CDR1 as WNHNN and CDR2 as SYGVQD (reference sequence). This CDR3 reads CASSGRTGTPTSSGANVLTF. DNA of the CDR3: TGCGCCAGCAGCGGCCGGACAGGGACCCCCACGAGCTCTGGGGCCAACGTCCTGACTTTC.

The sample holds one count of this clone. CDR3 sequence (DNA): TGTGCCAGCAGTTTCCCAAACACTGAAGCTTTCTTT. This encodes CASSFPNTEAFF. This chain links TRBV27 with TRBJ1-1; no definite D call. Between the trimmed V and J ends, which lost 3 bases and 2 bases, there was a span of 4 bases. This CDR3 spans 12 amino acids. The germline gives CDR1 MNHEY, CDR2 SMNVEV (reference sequence).

The chain carries TRBV30 and TRBJ2-5; 9 bases agree with TRBD2. Unmatched junction bases numbered 6, after V lost 0 bases and J lost 4 bases. CDR3 length equals 15 residues. Germline values: CDR1 GTSNPN, CDR2 SVGIG (reference sequence). CDR3 in DNA: TGTGCCTGGAGTGTAGGAGTAGCGGGAGCAGAGACCCAGTACTTC. Translation: CAWSVGVAGAETQYF.

The gene calls are TRBV29-1 and TRBJ1-1; no firm D call. The CDR3 length is 11 residues. The germline gives CDR1 SQVTM, CDR2 ANQGSEA. Deletions cut 7 bases from V and 5 bases from J, with 11 bases between. DNA for the CDR3: TGCAGCGAAAGGACTGTGACTGAAGCTTTCTTT. It codes for CSERTVTEAFF. Drawing the rest from reference TRBV29-1 and TRBJ1-1, the complete variable domain is SAVISQKPSRDICQRGTSLTIQCQVDSQVTMMFWYRQQPGQSLTLIATANQGSEATYESGFVIDKFPISRPNLTFSTLTVSNMSPEDSSIYLCSERTVTEAFFGQGTRLTVV.

The V gene is TRBV24-1, the J gene TRBJ2-2; D is undetermined. V was shortened by 4 bases and J by 3 bases, with 5 bases between the two germline ends. This CDR3 has 13 residues. Germline values: CDR1 KGHDR, CDR2 SFDVKD. CDR3 nucleotides: TGTGCCACCAGTGAGGCCTACACCGGGGAGCTGTTTTTT. Protein product: CATSEAYTGELFF.

This chain uses TRBV23-1 with TRBJ2-7; 7 positions agree with TRBD1. TRBV23-1 is marked as an open reading frame, function uncertain. This CDR3 region has 15 residues. The ends lost 0 bases at V and 3 bases at J; junction bases unmatched: 5. CDR3 amino acids: CASSQSGTESYEQYF. The CDR3, as DNA: TGCGCCAGCAGTCAATCGGGGACAGAAAGCTACGAGCAGTACTTC.

The rearrangement joins TRBV2 to TRBJ2-1, with 9 bases identical to TRBD2. The CDR3 spans 15 residues. Germline loops: CDR1 SNHLY, CDR2 FYNNEI. With V trimmed by 11 bases and J by 8 bases, 16 bases remained unmatched. Here the CDR3 reads CAGDVGGRVDDEQFF. The CDR3 DNA reads TGTGCCGGCGACGTTGGCGGGAGGGTCGATGATGAGCAGTTCTTC.

This chain links TRBV6-5 with TRBJ2-7; 7 nucleotides match TRBD2. V dropped 6 bases and J dropped 2; count of bases not matched to a gene: 4. The CDR3 has 13 amino acids. The germline gives CDR1 MNHEY, CDR2 SVGAGI. CDR3 nucleotide sequence: TGTGCCAGCAGGCCCGGACTAGCCTACGAGCAGTACTTC. It specifies CASRPGLAYEQYF.

The table lists this clone with a few counts. The chain couples TRBV6-1 to TRBJ1-4; 7 nucleotides agree with TRBD1. Unmatched junction bases numbered 7, after V lost 1 base and J lost 8 bases. The germline V gene has CDR1 MNHNS and CDR2 SASEGT. CDR3 length equals 15 residues. CDR3 coding DNA: TGTGCCAGCAGTGAAGTGGCAGGGGGAGGCGAAAAACTGTTTTTT. Its translation is CASSEVAGGGEKLFF.